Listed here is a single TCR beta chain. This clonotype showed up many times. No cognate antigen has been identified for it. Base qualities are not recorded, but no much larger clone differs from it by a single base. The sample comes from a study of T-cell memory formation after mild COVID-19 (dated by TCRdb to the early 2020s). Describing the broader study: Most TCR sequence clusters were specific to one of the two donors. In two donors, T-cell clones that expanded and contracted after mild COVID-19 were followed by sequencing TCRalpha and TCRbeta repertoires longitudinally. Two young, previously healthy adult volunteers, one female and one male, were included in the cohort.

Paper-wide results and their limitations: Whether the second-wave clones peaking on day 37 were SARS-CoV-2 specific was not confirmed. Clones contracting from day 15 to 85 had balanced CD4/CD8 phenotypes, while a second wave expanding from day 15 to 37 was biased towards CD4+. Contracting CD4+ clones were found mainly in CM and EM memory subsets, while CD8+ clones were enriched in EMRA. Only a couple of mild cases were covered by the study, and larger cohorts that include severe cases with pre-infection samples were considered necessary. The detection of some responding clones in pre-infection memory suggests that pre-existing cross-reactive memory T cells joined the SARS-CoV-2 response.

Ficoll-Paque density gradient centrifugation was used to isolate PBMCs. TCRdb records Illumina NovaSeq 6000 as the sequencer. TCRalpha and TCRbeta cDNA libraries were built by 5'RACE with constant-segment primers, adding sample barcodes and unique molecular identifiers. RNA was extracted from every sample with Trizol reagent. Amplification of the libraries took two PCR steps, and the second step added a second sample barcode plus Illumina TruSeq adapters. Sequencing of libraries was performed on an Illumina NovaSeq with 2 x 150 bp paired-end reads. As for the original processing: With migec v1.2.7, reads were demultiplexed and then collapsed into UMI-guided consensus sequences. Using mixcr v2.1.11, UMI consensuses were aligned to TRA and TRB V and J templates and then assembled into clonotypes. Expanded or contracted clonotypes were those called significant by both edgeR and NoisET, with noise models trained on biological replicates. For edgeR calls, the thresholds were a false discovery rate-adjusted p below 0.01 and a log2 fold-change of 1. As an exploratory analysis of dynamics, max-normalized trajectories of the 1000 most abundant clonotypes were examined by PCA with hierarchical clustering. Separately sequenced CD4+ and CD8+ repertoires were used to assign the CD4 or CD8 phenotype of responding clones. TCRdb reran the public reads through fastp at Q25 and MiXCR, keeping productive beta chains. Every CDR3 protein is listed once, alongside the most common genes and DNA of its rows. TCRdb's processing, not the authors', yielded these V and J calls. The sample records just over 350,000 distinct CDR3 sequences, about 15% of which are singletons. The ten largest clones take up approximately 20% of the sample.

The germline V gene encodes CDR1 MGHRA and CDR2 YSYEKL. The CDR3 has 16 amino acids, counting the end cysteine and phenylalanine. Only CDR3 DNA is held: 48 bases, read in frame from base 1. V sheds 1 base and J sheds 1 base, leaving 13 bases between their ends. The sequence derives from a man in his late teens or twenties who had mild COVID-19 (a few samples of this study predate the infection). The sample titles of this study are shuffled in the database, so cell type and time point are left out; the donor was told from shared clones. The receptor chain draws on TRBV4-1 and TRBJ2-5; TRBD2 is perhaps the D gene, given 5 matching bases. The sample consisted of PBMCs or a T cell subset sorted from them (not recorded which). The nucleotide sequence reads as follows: TGCGCCAGCAGCCAAGGTGACTTGAGGGTCCAAGAGACCCAGTACTTC. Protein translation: CASSQGDLRVQETQYF.